Below, one T cell receptor beta chain is given with its context. Its antigen is as yet unknown. CDR3 length equals 12 residues. Germline V lookup: CDR1 SGHDN, CDR2 FVKESK. The V end lost 1 base, the J end lost 6 bases, and 6 bases lay between the germline ends. The whole isolated RNA underwent reverse transcription, so sequencing captured expressed TCRB transcripts. Only in-frame clones appear in the TCRdb table, and some are missing; sequencing was by immunoSEQ multiplex PCR. The sample holds 450,000 to 550,000 clones, approximately 30% seen once. This record comes from a study of beta chain features in type 1 diabetes. Across the study: Sorted cells, approximately 100,000,000 in number, were examined across all samples. Study-wide results and limits: PCR, the amplification step, might favor shorter templates, equally in patients and controls.

Markers CD45RO/CCR7/CD25/CD127/CD95/CD27 served to sort CD4+ naive, central memory, regulatory and stem cell-like memory cells. Without exception, sorted populations had purity beyond 98%. The chain employs TRBV14 and TRBJ2-5, with D unresolved. This TCR derives from a man aged 18 to 30 in good health. The sample was naive CD4+ T cells from blood. The CDR3 DNA sequence: TGTGCCAGCAGCCAAGCCAGTCAGACCCAGTACTTC. This codes for CASSQASQTQYF.